This T cell receptor beta chain was documented in a study of T cells in Graves' hyperthyroidism and ophthalmopathy. Whole-study context: The authors collected peripheral blood at initial diagnosis, before any treatment. General study points: It was a median roughly six months before onset that the model predicted ophthalmopathy. Patients with ophthalmopathy were separated from those with stable hyperthyroidism by a 13 V-J model.

RNA transcripts gave rise to amplified TCR beta CDR3 regions. An initial round of RT-PCR targeting the TCR CDR3 relied on the HTBI primer set. Each CDR3 protein is one row after TCRdb ran MiXCR on the multiplex PCR reads. The top ten hold 29% of the sample, which has about 500,000 distinct CDR3 sequences, roughly 15% seen once. Note on this clonotype: Antigen: not known.

This receptor was obtained from a woman aged 25 to 39 with Graves' ophthalmopathy. The sequenced material came from blood.

The CDR3 loop reads CSAGRGGGNTEAFF. The CDR3 nucleotides are TGCAGTGCGGGGCGAGGTGGGGGGAACACTGAAGCTTTCTTT. The J gene is TRBJ1-1, the V gene TRBV20-1; TRBD1 might be the D (5 bases). The CDR3 covers 14 residues. The V gene's germline CDR1 is DFQATT and CDR2 SNEGSKA (reference sequence). Trimming removed 6 bases at V and 1 base at J, with 15 bases between.